This T cell receptor beta chain derives from a study of blood T cells in healthy people across ages. Study-wide findings and caveats: Diversity was estimated from one million T cells, and these estimates were considered underestimates. As age increased, TCR beta diversity per million T cells fell in a roughly linear fashion.

This clonotype was counted ten times or more. Its target is not known. A sample-barcoded 5' primer and a J-beta primer mix were used in a second PCR of roughly 7 to 11 cycles. From the 5' RACE reads, TCRdb called clonotypes with MiXCR, one entry per CDR3 protein. The table shows roughly 650,000 distinct CDR3 sequences, with roughly 30% occurring only once. The sequence was collected from a woman older than 75 in good health. The sample was blood.

The CDR3 sequence is CASSYDDRLGAFF. The DNA for the CDR3 is TGTGCCAGCAGTTACGATGACAGGCTGGGCGCTTTCTTT. The chain recombines TRBV6-2 or TRBV6-3 with TRBJ1-1; D is possibly TRBD1 (6 bases). V lost 2 bases and J lost 11, with 15 bases in between. The CDR3 is made up of 13 amino acids. The germline V gene has CDR1 MNHEY and CDR2 SVGEGT.